The sequence of this T cell receptor (beta chain) was determined in a study of T cell changes during pregnancy in multiple sclerosis. The repertoire was sequenced with immunoSEQ multiplex PCR; TCRdb's copy has only in-frame clones and lacks some. This sample has around 62,000 clones, with about nine tenths found just once. Per germline, CDR1 SGHRS and CDR2 YFSETQ. The CDR3 runs 14 residues. Trimming cost V 0 bases and J 5 bases, with 11 bases left between them. The TCR originated in a female donor with multiple sclerosis, enrolled in a pregnancy study. The chain is built from TRBV5-1 and TRBJ1-1, with D tentatively TRBD1 (5 bases). The material was peripheral blood, obtained in the third trimester of pregnancy. The CDR3 nucleotides are TGCGCCAGCAGCTTGGGGACAATGGGGACTGAAGCTTTCTTT. Translating gives CASSLGTMGTEAFF.